A selection of T cell receptor beta chains follows, all from one sample in a study of T cell responses to AZD1222 COVID-19 vaccine. Here immunoSEQ multiplex PCR was the method, and the copy in TCRdb shows in-frame clones only, minus some. In the table there are more than 60,000 clones, around 86% of which are singletons. Sequences were derived from peripheral blood, sampled on day 0 of AZD1222 vaccination. Every receptor here comes from an adult in good health. The CDR3 runs from the conserved cysteine through the conserved F or W. A D gene is named only where the DNA matches it firmly. A row's size may be missing; if present it is once, few, many or a size class.

>-|TRBJ1-6|TRBV2|-
CASSEGAHDSPLHF
TGTGCCAGCAGTGAAGGAGCCCATGATTCACCCCTCCACTTT
>-|TRBJ2-2|TRBV19|-
CASARGLYTGELFF
TGTGCCAGTGCCCGGGGGCTGTACACCGGGGAGCTGTTTTTT
>-|TRBJ1-3|TRBV5-8|-
CASSLGLGLSSGNTIYF
TGTGCCAGCAGCTTGGGGCTTGGACTCTCCTCTGGAAACACCATATATTTT
>-|TRBJ1-6|TRBV3-1/TRBV3-2|-
CASSQRGLSQGRRPLHF
TGTGCCAGCAGCCAGAGGGGACTCTCACAGGGTCGTCGTCCCCTCCACTTT
>TRBD1|TRBJ1-2|TRBV11-2|-
CASSLRGAPMSNGYTF
TGTGCCAGCAGCCTCAGGGGGGCCCCAATGTCGAATGGCTACACCTTC
>-|TRBJ2-2|TRBV29-1|-
CSVESWGAGELFF
TGCAGCGTTGAATCGTGGGGGGCCGGGGAGCTGTTTTTT
>-|TRBJ1-2|TRBV4-2|few
CASSPRLTVPGSNRGYTF
TGTGCCAGCAGCCCACGACTAACCGTTCCGGGCTCTAATCGGGGCTACACCTTC
>-|TRBJ2-5|TRBV30|-
CAWSAGAETQYF
TGTGCCTGGAGTGCGGGGGCAGAGACCCAGTACTTC
>-|TRBJ2-1|TRBV30|-
CAWSYIINEQFF
TGTGCCTGGAGTTACATAATCAATGAGCAGTTCTTC
>-|TRBJ1-5|TRBV2|-
CASSETQGGLVGQPQHF
TGTGCCAGCAGTGAAACGCAGGGAGGGTTGGTGGGGCAGCCCCAGCATTTT
>-|TRBJ1-2|TRBV5-4|-
CASSEGQSITNYGYTF
TGTGCCAGCAGCGAAGGACAGTCGATTACTAACTATGGCTACACCTTC
>-|TRBJ1-5|TRBV30|few
CAWRDGFSNQPQHF
TGTGCCTGGAGGGACGGTTTTAGCAATCAGCCCCAGCATTTT
>TRBD1|TRBJ1-4|TRBV29-1|-
CSVNRGNEKLFF
TGCAGCGTGAACAGGGGTAATGAAAAACTGTTTTTT
>-|TRBJ1-3|TRBV9|-
CASSVALGGSGNTIYF
TGTGCCAGCAGCGTAGCCCTCGGAGGCTCCGGAAACACCATATATTTT
>-|TRBJ1-1|TRBV2|-
CARRQVFLNTEAFF
TGTGCCAGACGACAGGTATTTCTGAACACTGAAGCTTTCTTT
>-|TRBJ1-2|TRBV12-3/TRBV12-4|once
CASSTPGLYGYTF
TGTGCCAGCAGTACGCCGGGCCTCTATGGCTACACCTTC
>-|TRBJ1-5|TRBV4-2|-
CASSQDWRQINQPQHF
TGTGCCAGCAGCCAAGATTGGAGACAGATCAATCAGCCCCAGCATTTT
>-|TRBJ1-1|TRBV7-9|medium-sized
CALGGDTEAFF
TGTGCCTTGGGGGGTGACACTGAAGCTTTCTTT
>-|TRBJ1-3|TRBV30|-
CAWNFRVTDTIYF
TGTGCCTGGAATTTCCGGGTAACGGACACCATATATTTT
>-|TRBJ1-2|TRBV24-1|-
CATRGQSGYTF
TGTGCCACCAGAGGACAGAGCGGCTACACCTTC
>-|TRBJ1-6|TRBV19|-
CASSIGAGNSPLHF
TGTGCCAGTAGTATCGGGGCCGGGAATTCACCCCTCCACTTT
>-|TRBJ1-2|TRBV6-1|-
CASSESPQGILGGYTF
TGTGCCAGCAGTGAAAGCCCCCAGGGGATCCTGGGTGGCTACACCTTC
>TRBD1|TRBJ1-1|TRBV9|once
CASSAQGAGTEAFF
TGTGCCAGCAGCGCACAGGGGGCGGGCACTGAAGCTTTCTTT
>-|TRBJ1-4|TRBV28|-
CASSSGGQANEKLFF
TGTGCCAGCAGCTCGGGGGGGCAGGCGAATGAAAAACTGTTTTTT
>-|TRBJ1-1|TRBV2|-
CASSDRSRGLAFF
TGTGCCAGCAGTGACAGGTCCAGGGGACTAGCTTTCTTT
>-|TRBJ2-3|TRBV30|-
CAWRELAWADTQYF
TGTGCCTGGAGGGAACTAGCCTGGGCAGATACGCAGTATTTT
>-|TRBJ2-7|TRBV5-1|-
CASSLGREKYEQYF
TGCGCCAGCAGCTTGGGCAGGGAAAAATACGAGCAGTACTTC
>-|TRBJ1-2|TRBV25-1|-
CASQYGTTNYGYTF
TGTGCCAGTCAGTACGGGACGACTAACTATGGCTACACCTTC
>-|TRBJ2-1|TRBV5-6|-
CASRRRVGLIEQFF
TGTGCCAGCAGACGGAGGGTAGGGCTCATCGAGCAGTTCTTC
>-|TRBJ1-1|TRBV19|-
CASRPPGTSTEAFF
TGTGCCAGTAGGCCCCCCGGGACGAGCACTGAAGCTTTCTTT
>-|TRBJ1-5|TRBV5-4|once
CASSLKDSNQPQHF
TGTGCCAGCAGCTTGAAGGACAGCAATCAGCCCCAGCATTTT
>-|TRBJ2-7|TRBV6-6|-
CASSYSQVIYEQYF
TGTGCCAGCAGTTACTCCCAGGTGATATACGAGCAGTACTTC
>-|TRBJ1-6|TRBV24-1|-
CATSDLRGSPLHF
TGTGCCACCAGTGATTTGCGGGGTTCACCCCTCCACTTT
>-|TRBJ1-1|TRBV27|-
CASNALGNTEAFF
TGTGCCAGCAACGCTCTGGGAAACACTGAAGCTTTCTTT
>-|TRBJ1-3|TRBV19|-
CASSTRQVSGNTIYF
TGTGCCAGTAGTACTCGACAGGTCTCTGGAAACACCATATATTTT
>TRBD1|TRBJ1-5|TRBV24-1|-
CATIGQGARHQPQHF
TGTGCCACCATAGGACAGGGGGCGAGGCATCAGCCCCAGCATTTT
>-|TRBJ2-3|TRBV14|-
CASSQDLLGTGTDTQYF
TGTGCCAGCAGCCAAGATCTCCTCGGGACTGGCACAGATACGCAGTATTTT
>-|TRBJ1-5|TRBV5-5|-
CASSLYSNQPQHF
TGTGCCAGCAGCTTGTACAGCAATCAGCCCCAGCATTTT
>-|TRBJ2-7|TRBV7-8|-
CASSRSFPPVEQYF
TGTGCCAGCAGCCGTTCGTTCCCCCCCGTCGAGCAGTACTTC
>-|TRBJ1-5|TRBV4-1|-
CASSQGLDQPQHF
TGCGCCAGCAGCCAAGGGTTGGATCAGCCCCAGCATTTT
>-|TRBJ1-2|TRBV5-1|-
CASSPSQQVPYGYTF
TGCGCCAGCAGCCCCTCCCAACAGGTGCCCTATGGCTACACCTTC
>TRBD1|TRBJ2-7|TRBV5-4|-
CASSRLPGQAPDEQYF
TGTGCCAGCAGCCGATTACCGGGACAGGCGCCGGACGAGCAGTACTTC